This paragraph covers one TCR beta chain sequence. These data come from a study of blood T cell repertoires in COVID-19. About the research overall: Nucleic acid was either cDNA or gDNA, and it came from T cells, B-cell-depleted T cells, or PBMCs.

Clones were sequenced by immunoSEQ multiplex PCR, and TCRdb holds only the in-frame ones, with some missing. The sample carries around 100,000 clones, around 88% recorded once. This clonotype was obtained from a human donor in a cohort sampled during active COVID-19. The sequenced sample was peripheral blood.

In nucleotides, the CDR3 is TGTGCCAGCAGTGCCCTAGGGGGAGTTGGGGAGCAGTTCTTC. Encoded protein: CASSALGGVGEQFF. The chain employs TRBV6-4 and TRBJ2-1; maybe TRBD1 (6 bases). The CDR3 has 14 residues. Germline loops: CDR1 MRHNA, CDR2 SNTAGT. The V end was cut by 4 bases, the J end by 10 bases, with 17 bases between.